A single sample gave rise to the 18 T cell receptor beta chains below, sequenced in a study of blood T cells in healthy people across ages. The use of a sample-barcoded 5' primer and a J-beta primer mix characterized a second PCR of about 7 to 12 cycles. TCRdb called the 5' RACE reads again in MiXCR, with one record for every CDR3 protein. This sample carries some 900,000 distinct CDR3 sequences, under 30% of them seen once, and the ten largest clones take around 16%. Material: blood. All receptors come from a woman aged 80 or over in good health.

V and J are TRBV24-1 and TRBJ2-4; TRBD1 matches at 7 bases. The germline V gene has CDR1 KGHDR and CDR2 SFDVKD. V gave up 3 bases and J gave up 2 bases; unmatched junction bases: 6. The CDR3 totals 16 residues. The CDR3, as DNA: TGTGCCACCAGTGATCCCGACAGGGAAACCAAAAACATTCAGTACTTC. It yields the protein CATSDPDRETKNIQYF.

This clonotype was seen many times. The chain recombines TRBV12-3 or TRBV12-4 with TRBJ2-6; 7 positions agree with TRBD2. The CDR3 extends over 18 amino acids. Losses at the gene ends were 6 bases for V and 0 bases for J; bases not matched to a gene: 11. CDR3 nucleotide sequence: TGTGCCAGCAGGATATCCGGGACTACCCTCTCTGGGGCCAACGTCCTGACTTTC. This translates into CASRISGTTLSGANVLTF.

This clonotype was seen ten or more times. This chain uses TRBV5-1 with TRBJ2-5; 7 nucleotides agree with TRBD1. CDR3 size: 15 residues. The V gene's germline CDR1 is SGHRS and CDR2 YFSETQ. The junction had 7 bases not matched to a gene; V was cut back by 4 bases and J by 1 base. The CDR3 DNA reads TGCGCCAGCAGCCCTGACAGGGTAGGCCAAGAGACCCAGTACTTC. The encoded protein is CASSPDRVGQETQYF.

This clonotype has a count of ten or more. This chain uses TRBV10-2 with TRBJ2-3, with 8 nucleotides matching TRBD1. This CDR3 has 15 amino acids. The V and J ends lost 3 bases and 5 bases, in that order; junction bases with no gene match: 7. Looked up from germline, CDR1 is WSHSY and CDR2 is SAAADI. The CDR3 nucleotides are TGCGCCAGCAGTGATCGACAGGGGCGAGAAGATACGCAGTATTTT. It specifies CASSDRQGREDTQYF.

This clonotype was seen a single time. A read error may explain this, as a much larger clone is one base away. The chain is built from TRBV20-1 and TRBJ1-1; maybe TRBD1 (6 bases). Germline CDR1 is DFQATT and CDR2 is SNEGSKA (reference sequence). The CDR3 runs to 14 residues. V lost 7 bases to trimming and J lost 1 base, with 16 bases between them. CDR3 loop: CSGRTGQRNTEAFF. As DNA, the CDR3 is TGCAGTGGACGAACCGGACAGCGGAACACTGAAGCTTTCTTT.

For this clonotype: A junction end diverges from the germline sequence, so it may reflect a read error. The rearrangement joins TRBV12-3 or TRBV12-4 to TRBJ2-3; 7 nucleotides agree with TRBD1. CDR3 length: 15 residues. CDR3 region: CASSRDSMSTDAQYF. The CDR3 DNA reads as TGTGCCAGCAGTCGGGACAGTATGAGCACAGATGCGCAGTATTTT.

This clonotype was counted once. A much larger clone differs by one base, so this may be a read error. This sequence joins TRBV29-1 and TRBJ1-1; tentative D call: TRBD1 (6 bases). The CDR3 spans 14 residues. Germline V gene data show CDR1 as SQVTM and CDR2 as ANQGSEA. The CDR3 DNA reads TGCAGCGTTCAAGACAGGTTTAAGGACACTGAAGCTTTCTTT. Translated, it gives CSVQDRFKDTEAFF.

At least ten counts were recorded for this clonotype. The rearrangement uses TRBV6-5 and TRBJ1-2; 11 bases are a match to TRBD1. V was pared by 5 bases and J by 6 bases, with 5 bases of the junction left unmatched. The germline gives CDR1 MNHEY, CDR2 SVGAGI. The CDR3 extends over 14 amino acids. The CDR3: CASSTDRGLDGYTF. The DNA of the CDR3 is TGTGCCAGCAGTACGGACAGGGGGCTCGATGGCTACACCTTC.

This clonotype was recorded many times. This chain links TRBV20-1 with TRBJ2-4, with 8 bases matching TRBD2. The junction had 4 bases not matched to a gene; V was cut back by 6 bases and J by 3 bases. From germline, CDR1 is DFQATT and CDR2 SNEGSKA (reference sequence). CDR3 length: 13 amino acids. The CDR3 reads CSAAGTSKNIQYF. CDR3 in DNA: TGCAGTGCCGCGGGGACTAGCAAAAACATTCAGTACTTC.

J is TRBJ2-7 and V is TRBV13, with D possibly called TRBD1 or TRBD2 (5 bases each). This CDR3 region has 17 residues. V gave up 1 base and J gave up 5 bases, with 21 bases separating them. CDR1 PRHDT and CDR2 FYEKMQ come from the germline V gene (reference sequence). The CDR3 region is CASSLVGGTPFVDEQYF. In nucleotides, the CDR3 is TGTGCCAGCAGCTTAGTTGGTGGGACCCCCTTCGTCGACGAGCAGTACTTC.

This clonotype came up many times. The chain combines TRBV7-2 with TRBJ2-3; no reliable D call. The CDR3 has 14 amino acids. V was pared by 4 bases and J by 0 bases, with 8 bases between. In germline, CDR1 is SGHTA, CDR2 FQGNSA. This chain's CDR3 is CASSYRSSTDTQYF. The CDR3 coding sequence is TGTGCCAGCAGCTACCGTTCCAGCACAGATACGCAGTATTTT.

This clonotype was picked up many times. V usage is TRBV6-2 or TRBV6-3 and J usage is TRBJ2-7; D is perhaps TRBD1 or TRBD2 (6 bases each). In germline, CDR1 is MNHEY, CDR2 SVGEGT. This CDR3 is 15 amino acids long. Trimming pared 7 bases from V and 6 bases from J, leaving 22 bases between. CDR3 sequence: CASTPALGARGEQYF. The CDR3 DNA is TGTGCCAGCACCCCTGCGTTGGGGGCGCGGGGCGAGCAGTACTTC.

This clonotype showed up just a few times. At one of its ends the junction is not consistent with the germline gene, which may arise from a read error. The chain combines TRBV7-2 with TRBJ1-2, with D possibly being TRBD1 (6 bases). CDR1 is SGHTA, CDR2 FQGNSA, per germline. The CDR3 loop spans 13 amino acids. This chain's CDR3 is CVSSQDRSYGYTF. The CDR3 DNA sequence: TGTGTCAGCAGCCAAGACAGGAGCTATGGCTACACCTTC.

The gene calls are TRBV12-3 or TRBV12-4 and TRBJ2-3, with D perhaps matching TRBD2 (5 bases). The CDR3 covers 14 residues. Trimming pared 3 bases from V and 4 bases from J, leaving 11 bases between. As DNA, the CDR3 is TGTGCCAGCAGTTTCGGAACGAGGGCAGATACGCAGTATTTT. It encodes CASSFGTRADTQYF.

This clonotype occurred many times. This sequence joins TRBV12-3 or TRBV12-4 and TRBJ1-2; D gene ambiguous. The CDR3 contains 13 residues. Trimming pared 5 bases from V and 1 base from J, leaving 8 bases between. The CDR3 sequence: CASSADNNYGYTF. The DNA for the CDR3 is TGTGCCAGCAGTGCCGATAATAACTATGGCTACACCTTC.

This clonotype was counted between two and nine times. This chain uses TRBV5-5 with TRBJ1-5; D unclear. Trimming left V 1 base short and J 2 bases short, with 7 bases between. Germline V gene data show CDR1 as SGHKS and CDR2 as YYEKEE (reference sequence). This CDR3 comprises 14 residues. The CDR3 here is CASSLLSGNQPQHF. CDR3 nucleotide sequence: TGTGCCAGCAGCTTGCTTTCAGGCAATCAGCCCCAGCATTTT.

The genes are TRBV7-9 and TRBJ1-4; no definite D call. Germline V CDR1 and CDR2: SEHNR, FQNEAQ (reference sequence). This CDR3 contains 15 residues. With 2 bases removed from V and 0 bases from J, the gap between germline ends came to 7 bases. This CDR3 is CASSLLSATNEKLFF. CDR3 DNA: TGTGCCAGCAGCTTACTGTCGGCAACTAATGAAAAACTGTTTTTT.

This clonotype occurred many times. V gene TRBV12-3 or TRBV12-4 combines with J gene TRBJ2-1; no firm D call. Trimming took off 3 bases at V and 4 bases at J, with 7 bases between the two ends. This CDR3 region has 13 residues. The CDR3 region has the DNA TGTGCCAGCAGTTTTAGGAGATACAATGAGCAGTTCTTC. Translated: CASSFRRYNEQFF.